This T cell receptor beta chain was sequenced during a study of cytomegalovirus exposure and HLA in healthy donors. There are 12 residues in the CDR3. Germline assignment: CDR1 SQVTM and CDR2 ANQGSEA. Trimming pared 3 bases from V and 5 bases from J, leaving 10 bases between. Amplification used 60 Vbeta primers and 13 Jbeta primers. Using immunoSEQ multiplex PCR, the repertoire was profiled, and TCRdb retains in-frame clones only, with some absent. The sample's table shows 150,000 or so clones. The specimen sequenced was PBMCs. The chain joins TRBV29-1 to TRBJ1-1; D is unresolved. This TCR was recovered from a man aged 25-45 years in good health and CMV-seronegative. The CDR3 DNA sequence: TGCAGCGTTGATTTCGGTCGGACTGAAGCTTTCTTT. Protein sequence: CSVDFGRTEAFF.